Described below is a single T cell receptor beta chain sequence and its context. These data are taken from a study of cytomegalovirus exposure and HLA in healthy donors. Profiling relied on immunoSEQ multiplex PCR, and the TCRdb table lists in-frame clones only, not all of them. This table has over 50,000 clones, more than 85% appearing once. Deletions cut 5 bases from V and 4 bases from J, with 14 bases between. Germline V gives CDR1 SEHNR, CDR2 FQNEAQ (reference sequence). There are 15 residues in the CDR3. Sequences were obtained from PBMCs. This TCR derives from a man aged 18-30 years in good health and CMV-seropositive. The chain couples TRBV7-9 to TRBJ2-2; D unresolved. The CDR3 DNA follows: TGTGCCAGCAGCCCGCGTCTAGTATTCACCGGGGAGCTGTTTTTT. It yields the protein CASSPRLVFTGELFF.